These T cell receptor beta chains were read from a single sample in a study of response to subunit inactivated influenza vaccine. One entry per CDR3 protein, called by TCRdb with MiXCR from the RT-PCR reads. This sample carries 600,000 to 850,000 distinct CDR3 sequences, roughly 15% of them seen once, and the ten largest clones take roughly 7.6%. Source: PBMCs from blood, taken 14 to 15 days before vaccination. The source of these receptors is a man aged 50-60 years who received an inactivated influenza vaccine. Both conserved end residues are part of each CDR3. D genes are given only for firm matches. Rows give clone size only sometimes, using once, few, many, or a class for an expanded clone.

v_call: TRBV3-1; clone_size: NA; j_call: TRBJ1-2; d_call: NA; cdr3_aa: CASSQGTPEPYGYTF; cdr3_nt: TGTGCCAGCAGCCAAGGGACTCCTGAACCCTATGGCTACACCTTC
v_call: TRBV28; clone_size: NA; j_call: TRBJ2-7; d_call: NA; cdr3_aa: CASSAGITYEQYF; cdr3_nt: TGTGCCAGCAGTGCAGGGATAACCTACGAGCAGTACTTC
v_call: TRBV4-3; clone_size: few; j_call: TRBJ2-1; d_call: TRBD2; cdr3_aa: CASSQRPSGYNEQFF; cdr3_nt: TGCGCCAGCAGCCAGAGGCCTAGCGGATACAATGAGCAGTTCTTC
v_call: TRBV18; clone_size: NA; j_call: TRBJ2-1; d_call: TRBD1; cdr3_aa: CASSPRTGSLLVGEQFF; cdr3_nt: TGTGCCAGCTCACCAAGGACAGGGTCTCTTCTTGTTGGTGAGCAGTTCTTC
v_call: TRBV4-2; clone_size: few; j_call: TRBJ2-2; d_call: NA; cdr3_aa: CASSPEGHTGELFF; cdr3_nt: TGTGCCAGCAGCCCAGAGGGACACACCGGGGAGCTGTTTTTT
v_call: TRBV7-9; clone_size: NA; j_call: TRBJ2-3; d_call: NA; cdr3_aa: CASSPSRWADTQYF; cdr3_nt: TGTGCCAGCAGCCCAAGTAGGTGGGCAGATACGCAGTATTTT
v_call: TRBV5-1; clone_size: few; j_call: TRBJ2-7; d_call: TRBD1; cdr3_aa: CASSLEGQIYEQYF; cdr3_nt: TGCGCCAGCAGCTTGGAGGGACAGATATACGAGCAGTACTTC
v_call: TRBV29-1; clone_size: NA; j_call: TRBJ2-1; d_call: TRBD2; cdr3_aa: CSVGLGTMSNEQFF; cdr3_nt: TGCAGCGTTGGTCTCGGGACTATGAGCAATGAGCAGTTCTTC
v_call: TRBV5-1; clone_size: many; j_call: TRBJ1-2; d_call: NA; cdr3_aa: CASGDNLNYGYTF; cdr3_nt: TGCGCCAGCGGGGACAACCTGAACTATGGCTACACCTTC
v_call: TRBV4-2; clone_size: NA; j_call: TRBJ1-1; d_call: NA; cdr3_aa: CASSLSEAEWTEAFF; cdr3_nt: TGTGCCAGCAGCCTCAGCGAGGCGGAGTGGACTGAAGCTTTCTTT
v_call: TRBV6-6; clone_size: few; j_call: TRBJ1-5; d_call: TRBD1; cdr3_aa: CASGTGEQPQHF; cdr3_nt: TGTGCCAGCGGGACAGGGGAACAGCCCCAGCATTTT
v_call: TRBV20-1; clone_size: NA; j_call: TRBJ2-5; d_call: NA; cdr3_aa: CSATKTLPETQYF; cdr3_nt: TGCAGTGCCACCAAAACTCTCCCAGAGACCCAGTACTTC
v_call: TRBV10-2; clone_size: many; j_call: TRBJ2-5; d_call: NA; cdr3_aa: CATRLGGQETQYF; cdr3_nt: TGCGCCACCAGACTGGGCGGGCAAGAGACCCAGTACTTC
v_call: TRBV7-9; clone_size: few; j_call: TRBJ2-1; d_call: TRBD2; cdr3_aa: CASSPESGRLYNEQFF; cdr3_nt: TGTGCCAGCAGCCCGGAGAGCGGGAGGCTTTACAATGAGCAGTTCTTC
v_call: TRBV27; clone_size: many; j_call: TRBJ2-3; d_call: TRBD2; cdr3_aa: CASSHRTNPRGADTQYF; cdr3_nt: TGTGCCAGCAGCCATAGGACTAACCCCCGGGGGGCAGATACGCAGTATTTT
v_call: TRBV7-8; clone_size: NA; j_call: TRBJ2-3; d_call: TRBD1; cdr3_aa: CASSSGQRGGRTDTQYF; cdr3_nt: TGTGCCAGCAGCTCGGGGCAGCGAGGGGGCCGCACAGATACGCAGTATTTT
v_call: TRBV5-1; clone_size: few; j_call: TRBJ2-7; d_call: TRBD1; cdr3_aa: CASSLGGTGSSYEQYF; cdr3_nt: TGCGCCAGCAGCTTGGGGGGGACAGGGAGCTCCTACGAGCAGTACTTC
v_call: TRBV5-1; clone_size: few; j_call: TRBJ2-2; d_call: NA; cdr3_aa: CASSLQDTGELFF; cdr3_nt: TGCGCCAGCAGCTTACAGGACACCGGGGAGCTGTTTTTT
v_call: TRBV10-3; clone_size: few; j_call: TRBJ1-6; d_call: TRBD1; cdr3_aa: CAISPGQGSSYNSPLHF; cdr3_nt: TGTGCCATCAGCCCGGGACAGGGAAGCTCCTATAATTCACCCCTCCACTTT
v_call: TRBV9; clone_size: NA; j_call: TRBJ2-3; d_call: TRBD2; cdr3_aa: CASSHGPAGVVTDTQYF; cdr3_nt: TGTGCCAGCAGCCACGGCCCAGCGGGAGTTGTCACAGATACGCAGTATTTT